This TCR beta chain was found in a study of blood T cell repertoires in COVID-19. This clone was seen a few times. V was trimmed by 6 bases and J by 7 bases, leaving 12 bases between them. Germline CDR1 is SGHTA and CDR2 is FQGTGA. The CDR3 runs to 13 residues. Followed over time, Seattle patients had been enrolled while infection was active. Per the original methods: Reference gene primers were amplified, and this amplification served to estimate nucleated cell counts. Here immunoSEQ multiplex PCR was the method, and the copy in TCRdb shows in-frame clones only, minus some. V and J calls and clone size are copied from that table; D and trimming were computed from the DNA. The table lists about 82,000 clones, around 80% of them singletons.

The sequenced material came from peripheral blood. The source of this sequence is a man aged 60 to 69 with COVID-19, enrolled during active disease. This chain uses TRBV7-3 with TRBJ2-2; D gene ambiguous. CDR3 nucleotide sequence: TGTGCCAGCAGTTTATCTCCTAGCGGGGAGCTGTTTTTT. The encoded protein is CASSLSPSGELFF. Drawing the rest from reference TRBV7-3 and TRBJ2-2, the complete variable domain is GAGVSQTPSNKVTEKGKYVELRCDPISGHTALYWYRQSLGQGPEFLIYFQGTGAADDSGLPNDRFFAVRPEGSVSTLKIQRTERGDSAVYLCASSLSPSGELFFGEGSRLTVL.